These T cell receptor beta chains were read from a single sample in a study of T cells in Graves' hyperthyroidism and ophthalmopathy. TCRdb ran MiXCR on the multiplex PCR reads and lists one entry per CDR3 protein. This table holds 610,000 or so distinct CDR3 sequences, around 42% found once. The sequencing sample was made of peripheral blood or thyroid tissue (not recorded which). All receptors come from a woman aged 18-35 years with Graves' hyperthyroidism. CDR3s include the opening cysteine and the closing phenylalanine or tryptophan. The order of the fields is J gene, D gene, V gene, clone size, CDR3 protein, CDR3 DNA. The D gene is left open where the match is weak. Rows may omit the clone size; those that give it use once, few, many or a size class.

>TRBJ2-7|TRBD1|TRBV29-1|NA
CSGGQAPRNEQYF
TGCAGCGGGGGACAGGCTCCCAGGAACGAGCAGTACTTC
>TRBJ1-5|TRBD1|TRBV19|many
CASTPTSGTGRKPQHF
TGTGCCAGTACACCTACCTCCGGGACAGGGAGGAAGCCCCAGCATTTT
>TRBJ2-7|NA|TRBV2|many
CASSGTGHIYEQYF
TGTGCCAGCAGTGGGACGGGACACATCTACGAGCAGTACTTC
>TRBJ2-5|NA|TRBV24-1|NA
CATSSQVGGETQYF
TGTGCCACCAGCAGCCAAGTTGGAGGAGAGACCCAGTACTTC
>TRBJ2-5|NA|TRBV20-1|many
CSARWETQYF
TGCAGTGCTAGATGGGAGACCCAGTACTTC
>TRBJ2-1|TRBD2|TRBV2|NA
CASRTSSYNEQFF
TGTGCCAGCAGGACTAGCAGCTACAATGAGCAGTTCTTC
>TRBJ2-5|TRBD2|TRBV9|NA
CASSVREGTQYF
TGTGCCAGCAGCGTAAGGGAGGGGACCCAGTACTTC
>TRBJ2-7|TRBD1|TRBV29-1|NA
CSVRTGVSYEQYF
TGCAGCGTGCGGACAGGGGTCTCCTACGAGCAGTACTTC
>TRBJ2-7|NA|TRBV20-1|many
CSARGDTSSYEQYF
TGCAGTGCTAGAGGGGACACAAGCTCCTACGAGCAGTACTTC
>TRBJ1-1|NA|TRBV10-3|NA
CAISEDRTEAFF
TGTGCCATCAGTGAGGACAGGACTGAAGCTTTCTTT
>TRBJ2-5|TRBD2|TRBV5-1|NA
CASSSLAGADTQYF
TGCGCCAGCAGCTCCCTAGCGGGAGCGGATACCCAGTACTTC
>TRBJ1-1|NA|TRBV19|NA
CASSTWGTEAFF
TGTGCCAGTAGTACCTGGGGGACTGAAGCTTTCTTT
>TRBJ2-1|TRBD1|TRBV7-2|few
CASSSFKGAVGEQFF
TGTGCCAGCAGCTCCTTTAAGGGGGCGGTCGGTGAGCAGTTCTTC
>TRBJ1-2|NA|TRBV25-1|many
CASSTQGYGYTF
TGTGCCAGCAGTACACAGGGATATGGCTACACCTTC
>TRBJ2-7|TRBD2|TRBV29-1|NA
CSVSGLAAAYNEQYF
TGCAGCGTCTCCGGACTAGCTGCGGCCTACAATGAGCAGTACTTC
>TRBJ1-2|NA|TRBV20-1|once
CSARGGAATYGYTF
TGCAGTGCTAGAGGAGGGGCAGCGACCTATGGCTACACCTTC
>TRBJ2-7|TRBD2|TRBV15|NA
CATSSPIAGVTYEQYF
TGTGCCACCAGCAGTCCCATAGCGGGGGTTACCTACGAGCAGTACTTC
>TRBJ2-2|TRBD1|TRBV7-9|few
CASSSGQGGTGELFF
TGTGCCAGCAGCTCGGGACAGGGGGGCACCGGGGAGCTGTTTTTT
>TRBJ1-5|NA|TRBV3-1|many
CASSPPGAGGQPQHF
TGTGCCAGCAGCCCGCCTGGAGCGGGGGGACAGCCCCAGCATTTT
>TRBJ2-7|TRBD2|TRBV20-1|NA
CSARDRLAGVDEQYF
TGCAGTGCTAGAGATAGACTAGCGGGAGTCGACGAGCAGTACTTC
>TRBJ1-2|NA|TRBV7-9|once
CASSTAPRGSYGYTF
TGTGCCAGCAGCACGGCCCCCAGGGGCAGCTATGGCTACACCTTC
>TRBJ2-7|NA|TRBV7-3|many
CASSPSGAKEQYF
TGTGCCAGCAGCCCCTCAGGGGCTAAAGAGCAGTACTTC
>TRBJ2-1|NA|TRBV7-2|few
CASSFYTGGEQFF
TGTGCCAGCAGCTTTTACACTGGGGGTGAGCAGTTCTTC
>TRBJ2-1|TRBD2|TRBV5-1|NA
CASSATSGRAWEQFF
TGCGCCAGCAGCGCGACTAGCGGGAGGGCCTGGGAGCAGTTCTTC
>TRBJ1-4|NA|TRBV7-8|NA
CASSKDSYEKLFF
TGTGCCAGCTCCAAAGACAGCTATGAAAAACTGTTTTTT
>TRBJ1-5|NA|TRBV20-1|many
CSARPLRGSNQPQHF
TGCAGTGCTAGACCCTTACGGGGCAGCAATCAGCCCCAGCATTTT
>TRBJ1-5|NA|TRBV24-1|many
CATSDFGGTQHF
TGTGCCACCAGTGATTTTGGGGGGACCCAGCATTTT
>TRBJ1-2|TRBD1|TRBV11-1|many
CASSSGQGYGYTF
TGTGCCAGCAGCTCCGGACAGGGTTATGGCTACACCTTC
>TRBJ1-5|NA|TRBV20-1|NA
CSASFPPFSTQHF
TGCAGTGCTAGCTTCCCACCGTTTTCGACCCAGCATTTT
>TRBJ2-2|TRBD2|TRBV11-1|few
CASSLSLAGYTGELFF
TGTGCCAGCAGCTTAAGCCTAGCGGGTTACACCGGGGAGCTGTTTTTT
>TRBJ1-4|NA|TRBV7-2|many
CASSSGPSTNEKLFF
TGTGCCAGCAGCTCGGGACCCTCAACTAATGAAAAACTGTTTTTT
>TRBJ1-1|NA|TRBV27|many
CASSLTRQGNTEAFF
TGTGCCAGCAGTTTGACCCGGCAGGGGAACACTGAAGCTTTCTTT
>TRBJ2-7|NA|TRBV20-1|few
CSALLRDRTYEQYF
TGCAGTGCGCTACTTCGAGACAGAACCTACGAGCAGTACTTC
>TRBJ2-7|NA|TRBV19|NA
CASSGFEADRRQYF
TGTGCCAGTAGTGGCTTCGAGGCAGACCGACGGCAGTACTTC
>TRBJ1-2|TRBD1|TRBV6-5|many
CASSRQGLYGYTF
TGTGCCAGCAGCCGACAGGGGTTGTATGGCTACACCTTC
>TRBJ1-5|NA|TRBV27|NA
CASSLYGDSNQPQHF
TGTGCCAGCAGTTTATACGGGGATAGCAATCAGCCCCAGCATTTT
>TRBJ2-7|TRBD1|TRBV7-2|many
CASSLSAHRGSALLSEQYF
TGTGCCAGCAGCTTATCCGCCCACAGGGGGAGTGCTCTATTGTCCGAGCAGTACTTC
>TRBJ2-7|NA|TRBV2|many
CASSDHDEQYF
TGTGCCAGCAGTGACCACGACGAGCAGTACTTC
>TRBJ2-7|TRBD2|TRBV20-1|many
CSARAPEEREDEQYF
TGCAGTGCTAGAGCCCCCGAGGAGCGGGAGGACGAGCAGTACTTC
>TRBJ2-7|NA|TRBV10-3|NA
CAISEFTGSAGANEQYF
TGTGCCATCAGTGAGTTCACCGGGAGCGCTGGGGCCAACGAGCAGTACTTC
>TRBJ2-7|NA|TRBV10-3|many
CATGISYEQYF
TGTGCCACTGGAATCTCCTACGAGCAGTACTTC
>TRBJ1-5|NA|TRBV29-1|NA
CSSPSGPPGNGNQPQHF
TGCAGCTCACCGAGTGGCCCCCCGGGGAACGGAAATCAGCCCCAGCATTTT
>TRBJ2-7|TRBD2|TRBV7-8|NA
CASSTQREIQYGEQYF
TGTGCCAGCAGCACCCAGCGGGAGATACAATATGGTGAGCAGTACTTC
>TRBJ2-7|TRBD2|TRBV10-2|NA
CASSEWTSGRYEQYF
TGCGCCAGCAGTGAGTGGACTAGCGGGAGGTACGAGCAGTACTTC
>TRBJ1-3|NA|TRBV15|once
CATSRGNSGNTIYF
TGTGCCACCAGCAGAGGGAACTCTGGAAACACCATATATTTT
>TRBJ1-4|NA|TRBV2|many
CASKEQGRTNEKLFF
TGTGCCAGCAAAGAACAGGGCAGGACTAATGAAAAACTGTTTTTT
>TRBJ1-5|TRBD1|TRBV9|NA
CASSLTGTGVQPQHF
TGTGCCAGCAGCTTAACCGGGACAGGGGTTCAGCCCCAGCATTTT
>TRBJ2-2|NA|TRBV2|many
CASSEALGRANTGELFF
TGTGCCAGCAGTGAAGCGCTAGGGAGAGCGAACACCGGGGAGCTGTTTTTT
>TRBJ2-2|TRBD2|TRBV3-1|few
CASSRGLAGNTGELFF
TGTGCCAGCAGCCGCGGACTAGCGGGGAACACCGGGGAGCTGTTTTTT
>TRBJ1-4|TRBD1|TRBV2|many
CASSEVTGDEKLFF
TGTGCCAGCAGTGAAGTCACAGGGGATGAAAAACTGTTTTTT
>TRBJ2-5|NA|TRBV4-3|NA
CASSQLQGGDTQYF
TGCGCCAGCAGCCAGTTACAGGGGGGGGATACGCAGTACTTC
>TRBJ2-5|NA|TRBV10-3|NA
CATSEVGWTGMLQETQYF
TGTGCCACCAGTGAGGTCGGCTGGACCGGGATGTTGCAAGAGACCCAGTACTTC
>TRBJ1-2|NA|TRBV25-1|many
CASSEYRANYGYTF
TGTGCCAGCAGTGAATACCGAGCTAACTATGGCTACACCTTC
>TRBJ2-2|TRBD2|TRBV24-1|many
CATSDPPLRTSGSGTGELFF
TGTGCCACCAGTGATCCCCCCCTAAGGACTAGCGGGAGTGGTACCGGGGAGCTGTTTTTT
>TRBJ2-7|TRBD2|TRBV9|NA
CASSSGLAPSYEQYF
TGTGCCAGCAGCTCGGGACTAGCCCCCTCCTACGAGCAGTACTTC
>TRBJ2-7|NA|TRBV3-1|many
CASSPAGPSYEQYF
TGTGCCAGCAGCCCAGCCGGGCCCTCCTACGAGCAGTACTTC
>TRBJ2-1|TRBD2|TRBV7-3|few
CASSLTRLAERHHNEQFF
TGTGCCAGCAGCTTAACTAGACTAGCGGAGAGACACCACAATGAGCAGTTCTTC
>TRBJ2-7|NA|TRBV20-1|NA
CSARPGYNEQYF
TGCAGTGCTAGACCGGGATACAACGAGCAGTACTTC
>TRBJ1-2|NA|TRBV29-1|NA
CSSEAATRVGGYTF
TGCAGCAGTGAAGCGGCGACCAGGGTGGGAGGCTACACCTTC